One and the same sample provided the 5 T cell receptor beta chains below, sequenced in a study of cytomegalovirus exposure and HLA in healthy donors. PCR used 60 Vbeta primers and 13 Jbeta primers. The assay was immunoSEQ multiplex PCR, and TCRdb's table has in-frame clones only and misses some. The listing contains around 70,000 clones. The sequenced material came from PBMCs. The receptors come from a female donor in good health and CMV-seropositive.

This sequence joins TRBV18 and TRBJ2-7; D is possibly TRBD2 (6 bases). The germline CDR1 and CDR2 sequences are KGHSH and LQKENI. Trimming took off 3 bases at V and 3 bases at J, with 6 bases between the two ends. The CDR3 runs 12 residues. The DNA for the CDR3 is TGTGCCAGCTCACCGGGACTCTACGAGCAGTACTTC. Translated: CASSPGLYEQYF.

V usage is TRBV28 and J usage is TRBJ1-1, with D possibly matching TRBD1 (5 bases). The germline V and J ends were trimmed by 2 bases and 0 bases, with 16 bases remaining between them. CDR1 and CDR2 (germline): MDHEN, SYDVKM. The CDR3 totals 17 residues. DNA for the CDR3: TGTGCCAGCAGTTTAGTCAGGAGTGGGGGGTTGAACACTGAAGCTTTCTTT. Translated, it gives CASSLVRSGGLNTEAFF.

This chain uses TRBV6-5 with TRBJ1-2, with TRBD1 matching over 9 bases. This CDR3 has 13 residues. Germline lookup yields CDR1 MNHEY and CDR2 SVGAGI. With 5 bases clipped from V and 8 bases from J, the junction kept 6 bases outside the gene matches. This CDR3 reads CASSPGTGKGYTF. CDR3 DNA: TGTGCCAGCAGTCCCGGGACAGGGAAGGGCTACACCTTC.

CDR3 sequence reads: CASSIGGGTEAFF. DNA of the CDR3: TGTGCCAGCAGCATCGGTGGAGGGACTGAAGCTTTCTTT. This chain links TRBV7-3 with TRBJ1-1; D gene unclear. The CDR3 covers 13 residues. V dropped 5 bases and J dropped 5 bases, with 12 bases sitting between them. Germline V CDR1 and CDR2: SGHTA, FQGTGA.

The V gene is TRBV29-1, the J gene TRBJ2-7, with TRBD1 as a possible D gene (6 bases). CDR3 length: 14 residues. Trimming removed 3 bases from V and 4 bases from J, with 16 bases in between. The germline V gene encodes CDR1 SQVTM and CDR2 ANQGSEA. In nucleotides, the CDR3 is TGCAGCGTTGAGTCGCCAGGGGAAGGGTACGAGCAGTACTTC. This sequence encodes CSVESPGEGYEQYF.